The rows below give T cell receptor beta chains drawn from one sample of a study of blood T cell repertoires in COVID-19. TCRdb keeps only in-frame clones here, not all; method: immunoSEQ multiplex PCR. The repertoire holds around 260,000 clones, with around nine tenths as singletons. Input material: peripheral blood. The receptors originated from a man in his forties who had recovered from COVID-19. Each CDR3 is given with its conserved first and last residue. Each record gives: CDR3 DNA, CDR3 protein, D gene, clone size, V gene, J gene. A D gene is named only where the DNA matches it firmly. Not every row has a clone size; where given, it reads once, few, many or a size class.

cdr3_nt: TGTGCCAGCAGCTCAAGCACAGATACGCAGTATTTT
cdr3_aa: CASSSSTDTQYF
d_call: NA
clone_size: NA
v_call: TRBV9
j_call: TRBJ2-3

cdr3_nt: TGTGCCAGCAGTGTGAGGGTAATCGGGAATTCACCCCTCCACTTT
cdr3_aa: CASSVRVIGNSPLHF
d_call: NA
clone_size: NA
v_call: TRBV2
j_call: TRBJ1-6

cdr3_nt: TGTGCCAGCACCCCATCAGGGTGGAACACTGAAGCTTTCTTT
cdr3_aa: CASTPSGWNTEAFF
d_call: NA
clone_size: NA
v_call: TRBV28
j_call: TRBJ1-1

cdr3_nt: TGTGCCAGCAGCTGGGCGGGACTAGCGATCTACGAGCAGTACTTC
cdr3_aa: CASSWAGLAIYEQYF
d_call: TRBD2
clone_size: NA
v_call: TRBV5-6
j_call: TRBJ2-7

cdr3_nt: TGTGCCAGCAGCTTAGGGGCGGGGCTGGGGGAGCAGTACTTC
cdr3_aa: CASSLGAGLGEQYF
d_call: NA
clone_size: NA
v_call: TRBV11-2
j_call: TRBJ2-7

cdr3_nt: TGTGCCAGCAGCCAAATCCGAGATCTGGAGACCCAGTACTTC
cdr3_aa: CASSQIRDLETQYF
d_call: NA
clone_size: NA
v_call: TRBV21-1
j_call: TRBJ2-5

cdr3_nt: TGTGCTAGTGGCCCGGGACTCACCCTCCCAGATACGCAGTATTTT
cdr3_aa: CASGPGLTLPDTQYF
d_call: NA
clone_size: NA
v_call: TRBV12-5
j_call: TRBJ2-3

cdr3_nt: TGTGCCTGGAGGATTACAGGGGCGAACACCGGGGAGCTGTTTTTT
cdr3_aa: CAWRITGANTGELFF
d_call: TRBD1
clone_size: once
v_call: TRBV30
j_call: TRBJ2-2

cdr3_nt: TGTGCCAGCAGCGTAGACCCGGGGGGAGGCTACACCTTC
cdr3_aa: CASSVDPGGGYTF
d_call: NA
clone_size: NA
v_call: TRBV9
j_call: TRBJ1-2

cdr3_nt: TGCGCCAGCAGCTTGGAGGGGCGAGGTGGAAACACCATATATTTT
cdr3_aa: CASSLEGRGGNTIYF
d_call: NA
clone_size: NA
v_call: TRBV5-1
j_call: TRBJ1-3

cdr3_nt: TGTGCCAGCAGCTCGGGGGACCTCACAGATACGCAGTATTTT
cdr3_aa: CASSSGDLTDTQYF
d_call: NA
clone_size: NA
v_call: TRBV6-4
j_call: TRBJ2-3

cdr3_nt: TGTGCCAGCAGTTTAATGGGAGCCTCTAACTATGGCTACACCTTC
cdr3_aa: CASSLMGASNYGYTF
d_call: NA
clone_size: NA
v_call: TRBV27
j_call: TRBJ1-2

cdr3_nt: TGTGCCAGCAGTCGGGACAGGGGGCAAGATCAGCCCCAGCATTTT
cdr3_aa: CASSRDRGQDQPQHF
d_call: TRBD1
clone_size: NA
v_call: TRBV2
j_call: TRBJ1-5

cdr3_nt: TGTGCCAGCAGCGTAGCCCCCTCAGGATGGAACACTGAAGCTTTCTTT
cdr3_aa: CASSVAPSGWNTEAFF
d_call: NA
clone_size: NA
v_call: TRBV9
j_call: TRBJ1-1

cdr3_nt: TGTGCCAGCAGCGCCAGCGGGGGGGTGGATCCGCAGTATTTT
cdr3_aa: CASSASGGVDPQYF
d_call: TRBD2
clone_size: NA
v_call: TRBV9
j_call: TRBJ2-3

cdr3_nt: TGTGCCAGCAGTTACCACGTACCGGGACAGCGAAACCTGCAGTACTTC
cdr3_aa: CASSYHVPGQRNLQYF
d_call: TRBD1
clone_size: once
v_call: TRBV6-6
j_call: TRBJ2-7

cdr3_nt: TGTGCCAGCAGCTTGGAGGTACGAGGTTATAACTATGGCTACACCTTC
cdr3_aa: CASSLEVRGYNYGYTF
d_call: NA
clone_size: NA
v_call: TRBV5-5
j_call: TRBJ1-2

cdr3_nt: TGTGCCAGCAGCCAAGAGACAGGGAAGAATGAAAAACTGTTTTTT
cdr3_aa: CASSQETGKNEKLFF
d_call: TRBD1
clone_size: NA
v_call: TRBV4-2
j_call: TRBJ1-4

cdr3_nt: TGTGCCAGTCCGGGACTTTCGTACGAGCAGTACTTC
cdr3_aa: CASPGLSYEQYF
d_call: NA
clone_size: NA
v_call: TRBV6-4
j_call: TRBJ2-7

cdr3_nt: TGTGCCAGCAGCCCTCCCGCGATCGGGGAGCTGTTTTTT
cdr3_aa: CASSPPAIGELFF
d_call: NA
clone_size: NA
v_call: TRBV7-2
j_call: TRBJ2-2

cdr3_nt: TGTGCCAGCAGCCCTGACAGGGTACCAGAGACCCAGTACTTC
cdr3_aa: CASSPDRVPETQYF
d_call: TRBD1
clone_size: NA
v_call: TRBV6-2/TRBV6-3
j_call: TRBJ2-5

cdr3_nt: TGTGCCAGTGGCCCACACCTAGCGGGAGGCCCCAGTGAGCAGTTCTTC
cdr3_aa: CASGPHLAGGPSEQFF
d_call: TRBD2
clone_size: NA
v_call: TRBV19
j_call: TRBJ2-1

cdr3_nt: TGTGCCAGCAGCGTAGCTACAAGGGGGGGAACGGAAGCTTTCTTT
cdr3_aa: CASSVATRGGTEAFF
d_call: NA
clone_size: NA
v_call: TRBV9
j_call: TRBJ1-1

cdr3_nt: TGTGCCAGCAGCGCCCCTAAGCAGGGACTAGCGGTCGGGGAGCTGTTTTTT
cdr3_aa: CASSAPKQGLAVGELFF
d_call: TRBD2
clone_size: NA
v_call: TRBV9
j_call: TRBJ2-2

cdr3_nt: TGTGCCAGCAGAGGGACACTTATTAACTATGGCTACACCTTC
cdr3_aa: CASRGTLINYGYTF
d_call: NA
clone_size: NA
v_call: TRBV2
j_call: TRBJ1-2

cdr3_nt: TGTGCCAGTAGTTCGGGCCGGGACAGGGGGCCGCCCCAGCATTTT
cdr3_aa: CASSSGRDRGPPQHF
d_call: TRBD1
clone_size: NA
v_call: TRBV19
j_call: TRBJ1-5

cdr3_nt: TGTGCCAGCAGTCGGTCGGGGGGAGCCGCTTTCTTT
cdr3_aa: CASSRSGGAAFF
d_call: NA
clone_size: NA
v_call: TRBV6-5
j_call: TRBJ1-1

cdr3_nt: TGTGCCAGCAGCCGCGGGACCGGGACAGATCCCTACGAGCAGTACTTC
cdr3_aa: CASSRGTGTDPYEQYF
d_call: NA
clone_size: NA
v_call: TRBV3-1/TRBV3-2
j_call: TRBJ2-7

cdr3_nt: TGTGCCAGCAACGAACCAGGGGGCTATGGCTACACCTTC
cdr3_aa: CASNEPGGYGYTF
d_call: TRBD1
clone_size: NA
v_call: TRBV9
j_call: TRBJ1-2

cdr3_nt: TGTGCCAGCAGCCTAGAGCGGGGCTCCTACAATGAGCAGTTCTTC
cdr3_aa: CASSLERGSYNEQFF
d_call: TRBD2
clone_size: NA
v_call: TRBV7-7
j_call: TRBJ2-1

cdr3_nt: TGCGCCAGCAGTAAGAGACAGGGGGCTTCCGGGGAGCTGTTTTTT
cdr3_aa: CASSKRQGASGELFF
d_call: TRBD1
clone_size: NA
v_call: TRBV10-1
j_call: TRBJ2-2

cdr3_nt: TGTGCCAGCAGCTTATGGCAGGGGGCGGGCAAAAACATTCAGTACTTC
cdr3_aa: CASSLWQGAGKNIQYF
d_call: TRBD1
clone_size: once
v_call: TRBV13
j_call: TRBJ2-4

cdr3_nt: TGTGCCAGCAGCTTAGTTTTCCAGCAAGAGACCCAGTACTTC
cdr3_aa: CASSLVFQQETQYF
d_call: NA
clone_size: few
v_call: TRBV7-2
j_call: TRBJ2-5

cdr3_nt: TGTGCCAGTAGTCTACCTAGGGGTCTTTATGGCTACACCTTC
cdr3_aa: CASSLPRGLYGYTF
d_call: NA
clone_size: NA
v_call: TRBV19
j_call: TRBJ1-2

cdr3_nt: TGTGCCAGCAGTTACGGGGGGGGTGAGACCCAGTACTTC
cdr3_aa: CASSYGGGETQYF
d_call: TRBD2
clone_size: NA
v_call: TRBV6-5
j_call: TRBJ2-5

cdr3_nt: TGTGCCAGCAGGGGACAGGGGGCGAAGGTCTTAGAAGCTTTCTTT
cdr3_aa: CASRGQGAKVLEAFF
d_call: TRBD1
clone_size: NA
v_call: TRBV6-6
j_call: TRBJ1-1

cdr3_nt: TGTGCTAGTGGTTACAGGTTGAACACTGAAGCTTTCTTT
cdr3_aa: CASGYRLNTEAFF
d_call: NA
clone_size: NA
v_call: TRBV12-5
j_call: TRBJ1-1

cdr3_nt: TGTGCCAGCACGACAGGTAGCACAGATACGCAGTATTTT
cdr3_aa: CASTTGSTDTQYF
d_call: NA
clone_size: NA
v_call: TRBV19
j_call: TRBJ2-3

cdr3_nt: TGTGCAACTAGCGGGAAGAGCTCCTACAATGAGCAGTTCTTC
cdr3_aa: CATSGKSSYNEQFF
d_call: TRBD2
clone_size: NA
v_call: TRBV11-2
j_call: TRBJ2-1

cdr3_nt: TGTGCCAGCAGCAAACTAGCGGGGGGTAGCACAGATACGCAGTATTTT
cdr3_aa: CASSKLAGGSTDTQYF
d_call: TRBD2
clone_size: few
v_call: TRBV9
j_call: TRBJ2-3

cdr3_nt: TGCGCCAGCAGTGAGTCGACAGCTCTCGAGCAGTACTTC
cdr3_aa: CASSESTALEQYF
d_call: NA
clone_size: NA
v_call: TRBV10-2
j_call: TRBJ2-7

cdr3_nt: TGTGCCAGCAGTGGGACAGGGGAAGCCAAAAACATTCAGTACTTC
cdr3_aa: CASSGTGEAKNIQYF
d_call: TRBD1
clone_size: once
v_call: TRBV6-6
j_call: TRBJ2-4

cdr3_nt: TGTGCCAGCAGTTGGGGGGAAACCTACGAGCAGTACTTC
cdr3_aa: CASSWGETYEQYF
d_call: NA
clone_size: NA
v_call: TRBV12-3/TRBV12-4
j_call: TRBJ2-7

cdr3_nt: TGTGCCAGTAGTCGCAGGACTAGCGGGAGGTTTTACGAGCAGTACTTC
cdr3_aa: CASSRRTSGRFYEQYF
d_call: TRBD2
clone_size: NA
v_call: TRBV19
j_call: TRBJ2-7

cdr3_nt: TGTGCCTGGAAGCTGGCGGGAGGGCCGTGGGAGACCCAGTACTTC
cdr3_aa: CAWKLAGGPWETQYF
d_call: TRBD2
clone_size: NA
v_call: TRBV30
j_call: TRBJ2-5

cdr3_nt: TGTGCCAGCAGCGCCTCCCCGGGACAGGGAGGGGAAAAACTGTTTTTT
cdr3_aa: CASSASPGQGGEKLFF
d_call: TRBD1
clone_size: NA
v_call: TRBV5-4
j_call: TRBJ1-4